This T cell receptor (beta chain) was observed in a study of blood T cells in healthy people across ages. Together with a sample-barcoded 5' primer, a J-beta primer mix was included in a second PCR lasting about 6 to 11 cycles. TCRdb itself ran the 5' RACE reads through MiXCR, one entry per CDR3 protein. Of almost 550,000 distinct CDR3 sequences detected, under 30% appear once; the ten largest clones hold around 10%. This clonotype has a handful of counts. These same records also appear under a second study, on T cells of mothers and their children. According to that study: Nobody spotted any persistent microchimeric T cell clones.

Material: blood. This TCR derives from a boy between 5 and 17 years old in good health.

CDR3 sequence reads: CASSLGQGAADTQYF. The CDR3 DNA reads as TGCGCCAGCAGCCTCGGACAGGGGGCTGCAGATACGCAGTATTTT. The V call is TRBV5-1, the J call TRBJ2-3, with 11 bases matching TRBD1. The CDR3 has 15 amino acids. V lost 4 bases and J lost 4; bases outside the gene matches: 5. In germline, CDR1 is SGHRS, CDR2 YFSETQ.